This T cell receptor (beta chain) was documented in a study of CD8+ T cells in alopecia areata. Study as a whole: Treated patients took oral tofacitinib at 5 to 10 mg twice daily. General study findings and limits: Under tofacitinib, numerous expanded lesional clonotypes remained detectable in scalp and blood.

Investigators isolated RNA and reverse transcribed it into cDNA to act as the sequencing template. The repertoire was sequenced with immunoSEQ multiplex PCR; TCRdb's copy has only in-frame clones and lacks some. The table lists about 270,000 clones, 50% to 75% of them singletons. The CDR3 is 14 residues long. V lost 5 bases to trimming and J lost 5 bases, with 12 bases between them. Per germline, CDR1 PRHDT and CDR2 FYEKMQ (reference sequence). Of note for this clone: Its antigen is unknown.

Treatment reported: oral pan-JAK inhibitor, 5-10 mg twice daily. The sequence came from a human donor with alopecia areata. The chain joins TRBV13 to TRBJ2-2; D is undetermined. The sample was CD4+ T cells sorted from blood, taken at week 52, from a patient treated with tofacitinib. The CDR3: CASSPLLGTGELFF. In DNA form, the CDR3 reads TGTGCCAGCAGCCCTCTCTTGGGGACCGGGGAGCTGTTTTTT.